Listed here are 26 T cell receptor beta chains from one sample, sequenced in a study of blood T cell repertoires in COVID-19 (dated by TCRdb to the early 2020s). Library preparation was by the immunoSEQ multiplex PCR assay. Not all clones reach the TCRdb copy of this immuneACCESS table, which keeps in-frame sequences only. Checked studies attribute under half of the gap to unresolved V genes and leave the rest unexplained. The sample yields roughly 160,000 clones; about 86% were counted once. The ten largest clonotypes hold approximately 8% of the sample. The sequencing input was peripheral blood. The origin of the receptors is a man in his fifties or sixties with acute or convalescent COVID-19.

This clone was detected many times. The rearrangement joins TRBV6-6 to TRBJ1-2; TRBD1 matches at 7 bases. Germline CDR1 MNHNY, CDR2 SVGAGI (reference sequence). With V trimmed by 0 bases and J by 2 bases, 3 bases remained unmatched. There are 15 residues in the CDR3. This chain's CDR3 is CASSYSPGGNYGYTF. DNA of the CDR3: TGTGCCAGCAGTTACTCGCCAGGGGGGAACTATGGCTACACCTTC.

The chain recombines TRBV27 with TRBJ2-2, with TRBD2 identical over 8 bases. Looked up from germline, CDR1 is MNHEY and CDR2 is SMNVEV (reference sequence). The CDR3 is 14 amino acids. Unmatched junction bases numbered 6, after V lost 6 bases and J lost 6 bases. CDR3 DNA: TGTGCCAGCAGAGCGGGAGCGATGGCCGGGGAGCTGTTTTTT. Translation: CASRAGAMAGELFF.

This chain connects TRBV6-6 to TRBJ1-2; D gene uncertain. This CDR3 comprises 15 residues. V was pared by 6 bases and J by 2 bases, with 16 bases between. Germline CDR1 and CDR2: MNHNY and SVGAGI (reference sequence). The DNA for the CDR3 is TGTGCCAGCAGCACTTCACGGTCGGGGAACTATGGCTACACCTTC. This encodes CASSTSRSGNYGYTF.

The genes are TRBV3-1 (or the pseudogene TRBV3-2) and TRBJ2-7; D not certain. The CDR3 runs 11 residues. From germline, CDR1 is LGHDT and CDR2 YNNKEL (reference sequence). Trimming took 2 bases from V and 10 from J, leaving 9 bases between them. The CDR3 here is CASSQSELQYF. The CDR3 nucleotides are TGTGCCAGCAGCCAAAGCGAATTACAGTACTTC.

V and J are TRBV5-1 and TRBJ2-5; D not certain. This CDR3 contains 14 residues. Deletions cut 1 base from V and 5 bases from J, with 12 bases between. Germline V gene sequence: CDR1 SGHRS, CDR2 YFSETQ. The CDR3 loop is CASSLFSPRETQYF. In nucleotides, the CDR3 is TGCGCCAGCAGCTTGTTTAGTCCCCGGGAGACCCAGTACTTC.

This sequence joins TRBV28 and TRBJ2-7, with 9 bases fitting TRBD2. Per germline, CDR1 MDHEN and CDR2 SYDVKM. This CDR3 contains 14 residues. The V and J ends lost 8 bases and 2 bases, in that order; junction bases with no gene match: 7. The CDR3 region has the DNA TGTGCCAGCCGTCCTAGCGGGGACGCCTACGAGCAGTACTTC. Translating gives CASRPSGDAYEQYF.

This clone was recorded at least ten times. The chain uses TRBV18 and TRBJ2-7, with 11 bases fitting TRBD2. The V gene end was trimmed by 0 bases and the J gene end by 6 bases; junction bases not matched to a gene: 4. The V gene's germline CDR1 is KGHSH and CDR2 LQKENI. The CDR3 sequence is 15 residues long. The CDR3 nucleotides read TGTGCCAGCTCACCACCTAGCGGGAGGGCCGGCGAGCAGTACTTC. Translated: CASSPPSGRAGEQYF.

The CDR3 region is CASSPTGLAGVSQETQYF. CDR3 bases: TGTGCCAGCAGCCCCACGGGACTAGCGGGAGTCAGCCAAGAGACCCAGTACTTC. The chain recombines TRBV5-4 with TRBJ2-5, with TRBD2 identical over 14 bases. The CDR3 has 18 amino acids. The germline CDR1 and CDR2 sequences are SGHNT and YYREEE (reference sequence). The J segment lost 1 base and the V segment lost 4 bases, leaving 9 bases of the junction unmatched.

The chain joins TRBV4-2 to TRBJ1-6; D is perhaps TRBD1 (5 bases). The CDR3 loop spans 17 amino acids. V was cut by 3 bases and J by 7 bases, with 19 bases left in between. Per germline, CDR1 LGHNA and CDR2 YNFKEQ. In nucleotides, the CDR3 is TGTGCCAGCAGCCACCCCCAAGGGGCACCGGCGAATTCACCCCTCCACTTT. Translated, it gives CASSHPQGAPANSPLHF.

The chain is built from TRBV6-1 and TRBJ1-5; D is unresolved. This CDR3 region has 15 residues. CDR1 MNHNS and CDR2 SASEGT come from the germline V gene. V was cut by 2 bases and J by 0 bases, with 8 bases left in between. Here the CDR3 reads CASSEYSNSNQPQHF. DNA for the CDR3: TGTGCCAGCAGTGAATATAGTAATAGCAATCAGCCCCAGCATTTT.

The V call is TRBV29-1, the J call TRBJ2-1, with 11 bases aligning to TRBD2. This CDR3 has 13 amino acids. The trim removed 4 bases at V and 7 bases at J, leaving 3 bases unmatched. In germline, CDR1 is SQVTM, CDR2 ANQGSEA. Written as DNA, the CDR3 is TGCAGCGTTGTGGGACTAGCGGAGAATGAGCAGTTCTTC. Amino acid sequence: CSVVGLAENEQFF.

V gene TRBV7-3 combines with J gene TRBJ2-3, with D possibly matching TRBD1 (5 bases). V dropped 1 base and J dropped 4 bases, with 15 bases sitting between them. Per germline, CDR1 SGHTA and CDR2 FQGTGA. This CDR3 spans 16 amino acids. CDR3 sequence: CASSLRGREGADTQYF. In nucleotides, the CDR3 is TGTGCCAGCAGCTTAAGAGGCAGGGAAGGTGCAGATACGCAGTATTTT.

The genes are TRBV7-2 and TRBJ2-3; no definite D call. Trimming cost V 2 bases and J 0 bases, with 9 bases left between them. CDR1 SGHTA and CDR2 FQGNSA come from the germline V gene. The CDR3 loop spans 15 amino acids. The CDR3 DNA sequence: TGTGCCAGCAGCTTAAAGACTTCGAGCACAGATACGCAGTATTTT. It yields the protein CASSLKTSSTDTQYF.

The CDR3 DNA sequence: TGTGCCTGGAGTGTACCAGGCGGCACAGATACGCAGTATTTT. Its translation: CAWSVPGGTDTQYF. The rearrangement uses TRBV30 and TRBJ2-3, with unresolved D. Germline V CDR1 and CDR2: GTSNPN, SVGIG (reference sequence). Trimming left V 0 bases short and J 1 base short, with 8 bases between. This CDR3 has 14 residues.

This clone occurred once. The chain links TRBV28 to TRBJ1-3; TRBD1 might be the D (6 bases). The germline V gene encodes CDR1 MDHEN and CDR2 SYDVKM. The CDR3 loop spans 16 amino acids. The ends were cut back, 5 bases at V and 0 bases at J, with 14 bases in the middle. CDR3 in amino acids: CASSTLETGSGNTIYF. In nucleotides, the CDR3 is TGTGCCAGCAGTACCCTGGAGACAGGCTCTGGAAACACCATATATTTT.

This chain uses TRBV5-1 with TRBJ2-5; maybe TRBD1 (6 bases). Per germline, CDR1 SGHRS and CDR2 YFSETQ. With 4 bases removed from V and 3 bases from J, the gap between germline ends came to 16 bases. The CDR3 is made up of 15 amino acids. The DNA of the CDR3 is TGCGCCAGCAGCCAACAGGGTTCGTTTGAAGAGACCCAGTACTTC. Translation gives CASSQQGSFEETQYF.

J is TRBJ2-5 and V is TRBV9, with D possibly matching TRBD1 (5 bases). CDR3 length: 13 amino acids. Germline CDR1 reads SGDLS; CDR2 reads YYNGEE. Trimming removed 0 bases from V and 5 bases from J, with 8 bases in between. CDR3 residues: CASSVDGAETQYF. The CDR3 DNA follows: TGTGCCAGCAGCGTAGATGGGGCGGAGACCCAGTACTTC.

The CDR3 coding sequence is TGCGCCAGCAGCCAAGAAGAGCTAGCCTACGAGCAGTACTTC. It specifies CASSQEELAYEQYF. J is TRBJ2-7 and V is TRBV4-1; D call uncertain. With 0 bases removed from V and 2 bases from J, the gap between germline ends came to 8 bases. In germline, CDR1 is MGHRA, CDR2 YSYEKL. The CDR3 spans 14 residues.

The rearrangement joins TRBV7-8 to TRBJ2-1, with 15 positions matching TRBD2. CDR1 is SGHVS, CDR2 FQNEAQ, per germline. CDR3 size: 18 residues. V shed 5 bases, J shed 3 bases, and the junction held 8 bases outside the gene matches. CDR3 protein: CASSLRTSGRAVYNEQFF. CDR3 sequence (DNA): TGTGCCAGCAGCCTTCGGACTAGCGGGAGGGCCGTCTACAATGAGCAGTTCTTC.

J is TRBJ1-2 and V is TRBV12-3 or TRBV12-4; 9 bases line up with TRBD1. CDR3 length: 13 residues. The ends lost 5 bases at V and 8 bases at J; junction bases unmatched: 6. The CDR3 sequence is CASSGNRGRGYTF. The DNA for the CDR3 is TGTGCCAGCAGTGGAAACAGGGGGCGAGGCTACACCTTC.

The V call is TRBV28, the J call TRBJ2-7, with TRBD1 matching 7 bases. CDR3 length: 15 amino acids. Losses at the gene ends were 4 bases for V and 3 bases for J; bases not matched to a gene: 9. The V gene's germline CDR1 is MDHEN and CDR2 SYDVKM. CDR3 in amino acids: CASSWDSGPIYEQYF. For the CDR3, the DNA is TGTGCCAGCAGTTGGGACAGCGGTCCCATCTACGAGCAGTACTTC. Using reference TRBV28 and TRBJ2-7 for the parts outside the CDR3, the full variable domain is DVKVTQSSRYLVKRTGEKVFLECVQDMDHENMFWYRQDPGLGLRLIYFSYDVKMKEKGDIPEGYSVSREKKERFSLILESASTNQTSMYLCASSWDSGPIYEQYFGPGTRLTVT.

The chain joins TRBV6-2 or TRBV6-3 to TRBJ2-1; TRBD2 matches at 9 bases. This CDR3 region has 15 residues. V shed 4 bases, J shed 15 bases, and the junction held 16 bases outside the gene matches. The germline gives CDR1 MNHEY, CDR2 SVGEGT. The CDR3 DNA sequence: TGTGCCAGCAGTTCACTACAGGGAGCGGGAGGAAGGGGGTTCTTC. Translating gives CASSSLQGAGGRGFF.

The chain carries TRBV27 and TRBJ2-7; TRBD2 aligns across 11 bases. Trimming cost V 5 bases and J 4 bases; bases outside gene matches: 13. Per germline, CDR1 MNHEY and CDR2 SMNVEV (reference sequence). The CDR3 sequence is 17 residues long. The CDR3 is CASSPPGSGRALYEQYF. In nucleotides, the CDR3 is TGTGCCAGCAGTCCCCCCGGTAGCGGGAGGGCCTTGTACGAGCAGTACTTC.

With respect to this clone: A much bigger clone sits one base away, suggesting this may be a read error. The V call is TRBV5-1, the J call TRBJ2-1; TRBD1 might be the D (5 bases). The length of the CDR3 is 16 residues. In germline, CDR1 is SGHRS, CDR2 YFSETQ. Trimming stripped 0 bases from V and 0 bases from J, with 10 bases between. CDR3 residues: CASSLGGGSSYNEQFF. The DNA of the CDR3 is TGCGCCAGCAGCTTGGGGGGCGGAAGCTCCTACAATGAGCAGTTCTTC.

The V call is TRBV6-5, the J call TRBJ1-2; the match to TRBD1 covers 8 bases. V shed 7 bases and J 2 bases; nucleotides not matched to a gene: 6. The CDR3 is 14 amino acids. Germline values: CDR1 MNHEY, CDR2 SVGAGI. The CDR3 DNA sequence: TGTGCCAGCATTAAAAACAGGGGGAACTATGGCTACACCTTC. It codes for CASIKNRGNYGYTF.

J is TRBJ2-2 and V is TRBV7-3; weak D call: TRBD1 (5 bases). Germline-derived CDR1 and CDR2 are SGHTA and FQGTGA. The V end lost 5 bases, the J end lost 2 bases, and 15 bases lay between the germline ends. The CDR3 is 16 amino acids. The CDR3 nucleotides are TGTGCCAGCAGCACTTTAGGGGTGGGAAACACCGGGGAGCTGTTTTTT. Protein: CASSTLGVGNTGELFF.